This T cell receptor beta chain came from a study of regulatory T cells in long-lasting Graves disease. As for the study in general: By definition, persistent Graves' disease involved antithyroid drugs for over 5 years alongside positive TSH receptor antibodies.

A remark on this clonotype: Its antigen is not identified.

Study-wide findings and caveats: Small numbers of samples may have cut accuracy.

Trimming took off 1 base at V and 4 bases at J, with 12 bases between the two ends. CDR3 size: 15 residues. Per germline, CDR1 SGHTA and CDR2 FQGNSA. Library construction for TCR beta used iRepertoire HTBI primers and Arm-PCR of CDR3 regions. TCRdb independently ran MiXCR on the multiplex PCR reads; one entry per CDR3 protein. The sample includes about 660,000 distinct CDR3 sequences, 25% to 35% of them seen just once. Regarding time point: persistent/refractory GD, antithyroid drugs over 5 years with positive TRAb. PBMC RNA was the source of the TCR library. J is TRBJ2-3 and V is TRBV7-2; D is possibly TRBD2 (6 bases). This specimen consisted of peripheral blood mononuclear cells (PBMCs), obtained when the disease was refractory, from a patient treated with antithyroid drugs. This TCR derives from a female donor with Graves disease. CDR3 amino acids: CASSLVAREADTQYF. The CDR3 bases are TGTGCCAGCAGCTTAGTGGCCAGGGAGGCAGATACGCAGTATTTT.